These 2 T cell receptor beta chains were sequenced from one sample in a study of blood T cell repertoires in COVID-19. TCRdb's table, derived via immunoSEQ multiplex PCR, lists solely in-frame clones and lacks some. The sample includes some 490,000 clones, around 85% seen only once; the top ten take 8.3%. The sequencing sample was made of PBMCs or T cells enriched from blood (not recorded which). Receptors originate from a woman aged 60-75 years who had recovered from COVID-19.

DNA of the CDR3: TGTGCCAGCAGCGTAGATTTAGCGGGGGGCACAGATACGCAGTATTTT. It yields the protein CASSVDLAGGTDTQYF. This chain joins TRBV9 and TRBJ2-3; 9 positions agree with TRBD2. CDR1 is SGDLS, CDR2 YYNGEE, per germline. CDR3 size: 16 residues. The junction had 3 bases not matched to a gene; V was cut back by 0 bases and J by 1 base.

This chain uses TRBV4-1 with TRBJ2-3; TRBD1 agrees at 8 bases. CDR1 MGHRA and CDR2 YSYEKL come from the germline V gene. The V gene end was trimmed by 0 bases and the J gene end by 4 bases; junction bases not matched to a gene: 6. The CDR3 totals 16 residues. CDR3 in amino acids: CASSQEGWTGPDTQYF. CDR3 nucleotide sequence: TGCGCCAGCAGCCAAGAAGGTTGGACAGGGCCAGATACGCAGTATTTT.